This T cell receptor beta chain comes out of a study of cytomegalovirus exposure and HLA in healthy donors. About the study: Around 76% of 398 genotyped donors fell in the Caucasian-associated ancestry cluster. General study findings and limits: In a later analysis, TCR beta V- and J-gene trimming showed a link to a missense DCLRE1C variant.

Healthy bone marrow donors made up the donors. The CDR3 is 19 amino acids. Germline CDR1 is SGHTA and CDR2 is FQGNSA. V shed 2 bases and J 2 bases; nucleotides not matched to a gene: 11. The PCR ran on 60 Vbeta and 13 Jbeta primers. Sequencing was performed with immunoSEQ multiplex PCR; in TCRdb, only in-frame clones are kept and a portion is missing. The table includes some 89,000 clones, about 85% detected once. Details on this clone: Its specificity is unknown.

The sequence was collected from a man in his forties in good health and CMV-seropositive. The chain uses TRBV7-2 and TRBJ2-3; TRBD2 matches 12 bases. Sequencing was carried out using PBMCs. The CDR3 loop is CASSLLRLAGAVYTDTQYF. CDR3 sequence (DNA): TGTGCCAGCAGCTTATTAAGACTAGCGGGAGCCGTCTACACAGATACGCAGTATTTT.